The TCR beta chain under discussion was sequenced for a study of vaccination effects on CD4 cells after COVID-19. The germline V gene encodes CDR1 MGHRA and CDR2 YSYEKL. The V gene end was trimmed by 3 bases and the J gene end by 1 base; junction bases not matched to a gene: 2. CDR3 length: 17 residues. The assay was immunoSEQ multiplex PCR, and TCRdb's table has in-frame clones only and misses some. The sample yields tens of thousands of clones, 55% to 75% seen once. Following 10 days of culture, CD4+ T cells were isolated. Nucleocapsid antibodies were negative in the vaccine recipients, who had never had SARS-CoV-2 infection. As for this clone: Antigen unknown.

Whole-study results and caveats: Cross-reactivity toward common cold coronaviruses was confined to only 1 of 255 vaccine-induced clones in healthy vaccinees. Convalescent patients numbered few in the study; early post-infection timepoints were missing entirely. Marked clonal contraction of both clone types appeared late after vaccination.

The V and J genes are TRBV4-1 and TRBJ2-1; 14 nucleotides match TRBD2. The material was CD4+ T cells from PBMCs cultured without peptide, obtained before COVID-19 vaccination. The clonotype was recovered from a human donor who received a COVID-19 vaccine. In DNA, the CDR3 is TGCGCCAGCAGCCATCGACTAGCGGGAGGGTCCTACAATGAGCAGTTCTTC. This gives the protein CASSHRLAGGSYNEQFF.